The source of this T cell receptor beta chain is a study of T cells in Graves' hyperthyroidism and ophthalmopathy. Uncontrolled infection, other autoimmune disease, pregnancy and lactation each barred patients from inclusion. This clonotype was counted many times. V lost 1 base to trimming and J lost 6 bases, with 9 bases between them. The CDR3 is made up of 13 amino acids. Per germline, CDR1 WSHSY and CDR2 SAAADI. The TCR beta CDR3 regions underwent amplification using RNA transcripts as the source. The HTBI primer set drove a first-round RT-PCR of the TCR CDR3. One entry per CDR3 protein, called by TCRdb with MiXCR from the multiplex PCR reads. The sample holds approximately 700,000 distinct CDR3 sequences, roughly 46% seen once.

What was sequenced was peripheral blood or thyroid tissue (not recorded which). The receptor was isolated from an adult man with Graves' disease, either hyperthyroidism or ophthalmopathy (not recorded which). The chain uses TRBV10-2 and TRBJ1-1; no clear D gene. This CDR3 reads CASSEFVGAEAFF. CDR3 bases: TGCGCCAGCAGTGAGTTCGTCGGAGCTGAAGCTTTCTTT.